The 20 T cell receptor beta chains reported below all come from one sample, sequenced in a study of sequential checkpoint blockade in melanoma. Regarding treatment: randomized to nivolumab then ipilimumab (arm A) or the reverse (arm B). Data came from immunoSEQ multiplex PCR; TCRdb stores just in-frame clones and leaves some out. This sample has 20,000 to 25,000 clones, with 82% found just once. Sequencing used CD8+ T cells sorted from blood (inferred from file names), obtained from a patient given nivolumab and ipilimumab in sequence. The receptors were sampled from a human donor with melanoma.

Worth noting for this clone: Germline and junction disagree at one end, which may indicate a read error. The V and J genes are TRBV27 and TRBJ2-5; 8 positions match TRBD1. Germline V gene data show CDR1 as MNHEY and CDR2 as SMNVEV (reference sequence). There are 15 residues in the CDR3. The CDR3 region has the DNA TGTGCCAGTAGTTTACAGGGGGTACAGGCAGAGACCCAGTACTTC. Protein sequence: CASSLQGVQAETQYF.

This clone appeared once. This rearrangement joins TRBV4-2 to TRBJ2-2, with a possible D match to TRBD1 (5 bases). The CDR3 length is 16 residues. Germline CDR1 reads LGHNA; CDR2 reads YNFKEQ. V was pared by 0 bases and J by 0 bases, with 8 bases between. The CDR3 nucleotides read TGTGCCAGCAGCCAAGAGACAGATCCGAACACCGGGGAGCTGTTTTTT. Its protein is CASSQETDPNTGELFF.

The gene calls are TRBV5-5 and TRBJ2-2, with 10 bases lining up with TRBD2. V gave up 0 bases and J gave up 5 bases; unmatched junction bases: 10. The germline CDR1 and CDR2 sequences are SGHKS and YYEKEE (reference sequence). CDR3 size: 18 residues. Here the CDR3 reads CASSLGLAGVTGTGELFF. The CDR3 DNA sequence: TGTGCCAGCAGCTTGGGGCTAGCGGGAGTCACGGGGACCGGGGAGCTGTTTTTT.

The chain couples TRBV4-2 to TRBJ1-2, with 9 bases lining up with TRBD1. Germline-derived CDR1 and CDR2 are LGHNA and YNFKEQ. With V trimmed by 3 bases and J by 1 base, 9 bases remained unmatched. CDR3 length: 17 residues. CDR3 DNA sequence: TGTGCCAGCAGCCACCCCGGGACAGGGCGGCTTAACTATGGCTACACCTTC. Its translation is CASSHPGTGRLNYGYTF.

The rearrangement uses TRBV6-5 and TRBJ2-5, with TRBD1 matching 7 bases. Trimming removed 6 bases from V and 7 bases from J; junction bases left unmatched: 11. The CDR3 runs 14 residues. In germline, CDR1 is MNHEY, CDR2 SVGAGI. The DNA of the CDR3 is TGTGCCAGCAGCCCGGACAGGATAGTGTGGACCCAGTACTTC. Its translation: CASSPDRIVWTQYF.

The CDR3 is CASSRREGFRDTQYF. For the CDR3, the DNA is TGTGCCAGCAGCAGGCGGGAGGGCTTCAGAGATACGCAGTATTTT. This chain connects TRBV6-1 to TRBJ2-3; TRBD2 matches 9 bases. The CDR3 contains 15 residues. The V gene end was trimmed by 6 bases and the J gene end by 5 bases; junction bases not matched to a gene: 9. The V gene's germline CDR1 is MNHNS and CDR2 SASEGT.

Turning to this clone: Sequence at one end of the junction differs from germline and may be a read error. The chain joins TRBV7-7 to TRBJ2-5; D is perhaps TRBD2 (5 bases). Germline V CDR1 and CDR2: SSHAT, FNYEAQ (reference sequence). The CDR3 sequence is 16 residues long. CDR3 sequence (DNA): TGTGCTAGCAGCTTAGCGCCCGCTGCGGGCAGTGAGACCCAGTACTTC. This codes for CASSLAPAAGSETQYF. Variable domain in full (rest from reference TRBV7-7 and TRBJ2-5): GAGVSQSPRYKVTKRGQDVTLRCDPISSHATLYWYQQALGQGPEFLTYFNYEAQPDKSGLPSDRFSAERPEGSISTLTIQRTEQRDSAMYRCASSLAPAAGSETQYFGPGTRLLVL.

This clone was counted between two and nine times. As DNA, the CDR3 is TGCGCCAGCAGCCCCCGAGCGGACGCGCCCAATACGCAGTATTTT. This gives the protein CASSPRADAPNTQYF. The rearrangement joins TRBV4-3 to TRBJ2-3; possibly TRBD2 for D (5 bases). Germline CDR1 and CDR2: LGHNA and YSLEER. Trimming shortened V by 4 bases and J by 7 bases, and 18 bases separated the two germline ends. This CDR3 contains 15 residues.

The CDR3 bases are TGTGCCAGTCGGGACATCGGGAACATTCAGTACTTC. Protein product: CASRDIGNIQYF. The rearrangement uses TRBV27 and TRBJ2-4, with a tentative D call TRBD1 (6 bases). Per germline, CDR1 MNHEY and CDR2 SMNVEV (reference sequence). Trimming shortened V by 9 bases and J by 7 bases, and 13 bases separated the two germline ends. The CDR3 consists of 12 residues.

The CDR3 loop is CASQAGQAYNEQFF. As DNA, the CDR3 is TGTGCCAGTCAAGCAGGACAGGCCTACAATGAGCAGTTCTTC. The chain carries TRBV2 and TRBJ2-1; 7 positions agree with TRBD1. The CDR3 sequence is 14 residues long. V was pared by 9 bases and J by 2 bases, with 7 bases of the junction left unmatched. Germline assignment: CDR1 SNHLY and CDR2 FYNNEI. Based on the CDR3 plus reference TRBV2 and TRBJ2-1, the full variable domain is EPEVTQTPSHQVTQMGQEVILRCVPISNHLYFYWYRQILGQKVEFLVSFYNNEISEKSEIFDDQFSVERPDGSNFTLKIRSTKLEDSAMYFCASQAGQAYNEQFFGPGTRLTVL.

This chain uses TRBV6-5 with TRBJ2-7; a weak D match, TRBD1 (6 bases). This CDR3 contains 14 residues. Between the trimmed V and J ends, which lost 2 bases and 2 bases, there was a span of 10 bases. Germline CDR1 and CDR2: MNHEY and SVGAGI. The CDR3: CASSYQTGAYEQYF. The CDR3 DNA reads as TGTGCCAGCAGTTACCAGACAGGAGCCTACGAGCAGTACTTC.

The chain has TRBV19 and TRBJ2-2; 11 positions agree with TRBD1. The CDR3 extends over 14 amino acids. Germline V gene data show CDR1 as LNHDA and CDR2 as SQIVND (reference sequence). Trimming took 6 bases from V and 6 from J; bases not matched to a gene: 3. The CDR3 sequence is CASSLGQGAGELFF. As DNA, the CDR3 is TGTGCCAGTAGCCTGGGACAGGGGGCCGGGGAGCTGTTTTTT.

The chain employs TRBV28 and TRBJ2-7, with 9 bases aligning to TRBD1. CDR1 is MDHEN and CDR2 is SYDVKM in the germline V gene. V gave up 3 bases and J gave up 6 bases; unmatched junction bases: 9. CDR3 length: 15 residues. CDR3 bases: TGTGCCAGCAGTTTGTGGGGACAGGGCCTCTCCGAGCAGTACTTC. It is translated as CASSLWGQGLSEQYF.

The chain has TRBV5-1 and TRBJ2-3; D might be TRBD2 (7 bases). The CDR3 extends over 14 amino acids. The germline V gene has CDR1 SGHRS and CDR2 YFSETQ. Trimming shortened V by 7 bases and J by 8 bases, and 20 bases separated the two germline ends. The CDR3 DNA is TGCGCCAGCGACCTCGGGGAGGGGGGTGCTACGCAGTATTTT. Protein product: CASDLGEGGATQYF.

The sample holds a few counts of this clone. The rearrangement links TRBV5-1 to TRBJ1-4, with TRBD1 as a possible D gene (6 bases). This CDR3 contains 16 residues. Trimming stripped 1 base from V and 4 bases from J, with 14 bases between. From germline, CDR1 is SGHRS and CDR2 YFSETQ. CDR3 nucleotide sequence: TGCGCCAGCAGCTTGTCTGGCGGCAGGGGTAATGAAAAACTGTTTTTT. This translates into CASSLSGGRGNEKLFF.

The chain recombines TRBV4-3 with TRBJ1-2; D perhaps matches TRBD1 (6 bases). Trimming took 0 bases from V and 3 from J, leaving 8 bases between them. Per germline, CDR1 LGHNA and CDR2 YSLEER. The CDR3 loop spans 14 amino acids. The DNA of the CDR3 is TGCGCCAGCAGCCAAGAACAGGGATACTATGGCTACACCTTC. It translates to CASSQEQGYYGYTF.

This rearrangement joins TRBV19 to TRBJ1-4, with 7 bases matching TRBD1. CDR1 is LNHDA and CDR2 is SQIVND in the germline V gene (reference sequence). V gave up 4 bases and J gave up 5 bases; unmatched junction bases: 7. The CDR3 is 15 amino acids. The chain's CDR3 is CASSTGDSSNEKLFF. CDR3 DNA sequence: TGTGCCAGTAGTACAGGGGACAGCTCCAATGAAAAACTGTTTTTT.

This clone was counted once. This chain uses TRBV6-6 with TRBJ2-4; tentatively, D is TRBD2 (6 bases). The CDR3 covers 15 residues. Trimming pared 0 bases from V and 3 bases from J, leaving 9 bases between. CDR1 is MNHNY, CDR2 SVGAGI, per germline (reference sequence). In nucleotides, the CDR3 is TGTGCCAGCAGTTACTCGAGCGGGTACAAAAACATTCAGTACTTC. It specifies CASSYSSGYKNIQYF.

This chain links TRBV19 with TRBJ1-5, with TRBD1 as a possible D gene (6 bases). The germline CDR1 and CDR2 sequences are LNHDA and SQIVND (reference sequence). The ends were cut back, 9 bases at V and 0 bases at J, with 15 bases in the middle. The CDR3 has 15 amino acids. This CDR3 is CASQRQENSNQPQHF. The CDR3 nucleotides read TGTGCCAGCCAAAGACAGGAAAATAGCAATCAGCCCCAGCATTTT.

This clone has a single count. The chain uses TRBV5-1 and TRBJ1-2, with 10 bases that match TRBD1. V dropped 6 bases and J dropped 7; count of bases not matched to a gene: 9. Germline V gene sequence: CDR1 SGHRS, CDR2 YFSETQ. This CDR3 is built from 14 residues. The CDR3 loop reads CASTSDRGMGGYTF. The CDR3 coding sequence is TGCGCCAGCACCTCGGACAGGGGGATGGGTGGCTACACCTTC.